This TCR beta chain was profiled in a study of blood T cell repertoires in COVID-19. From germline, CDR1 is SGDLS and CDR2 YYNGEE. The J segment lost 6 bases and the V segment lost 2 bases, leaving 6 bases of the junction unmatched. This CDR3 spans 15 amino acids. Using immunoSEQ multiplex PCR, the repertoire was profiled, and TCRdb retains in-frame clones only, with some absent. The sample records about 150,000 clones, roughly 80% being singletons. This clonotype originated in a woman in her sixties or seventies with acute or convalescent COVID-19. Sample: peripheral blood. The V gene is TRBV9, the J gene TRBJ2-1; 9 bases align to TRBD2. As DNA, the CDR3 is TGTGCCAGCAGCGTGCTAGCGGGGAATATCAATGAGCAGTTCTTC. It encodes CASSVLAGNINEQFF.